This TCR beta chain originates from a study of CD8+ T cells in alopecia areata. Study-wide points: While tofacitinib was given, many expanded lesional clones persisted in scalp and blood.

Regarding treatment: oral pan-JAK inhibitor, 5-10 mg twice daily. As regards this clone: Its matching antigen is unknown.

RNA, once extracted, was reverse transcribed into cDNA for use as the sequencing template. Assay: immunoSEQ multiplex PCR; the TCRdb copy retains only in-frame clones and omits some. This table has over 95,000 clones, less than 70% appearing once. Sample: CD4+ T cells sorted from blood, taken at week 24, from a patient treated with tofacitinib. The receptor was derived from a human donor with alopecia areata.

The CDR3 nucleotides are TGTGCCAGCAGCATTAGCGGGGCCTACAATGAGCAGTTCTTC. Translated, it gives CASSISGAYNEQFF. This chain connects TRBV7-9 to TRBJ2-1; TRBD2 matches at 8 bases. This CDR3 has 14 residues. The ends lost 5 bases at V and 2 bases at J; junction bases unmatched: 2. Germline loops: CDR1 SEHNR, CDR2 FQNEAQ (reference sequence).